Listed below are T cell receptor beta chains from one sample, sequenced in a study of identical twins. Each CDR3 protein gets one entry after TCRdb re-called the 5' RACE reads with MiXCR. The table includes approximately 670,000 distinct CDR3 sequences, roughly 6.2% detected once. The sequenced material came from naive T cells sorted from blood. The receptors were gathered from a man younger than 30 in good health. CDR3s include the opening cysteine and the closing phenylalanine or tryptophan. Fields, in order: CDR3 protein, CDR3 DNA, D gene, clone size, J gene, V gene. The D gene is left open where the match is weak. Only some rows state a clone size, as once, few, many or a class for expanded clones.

CDR3: CASSQDTSPRIYNEQFF
DNA: TGTGCCAGCAGCCAAGATACCAGCCCGAGGATTTACAATGAGCAGTTCTTC
D: .
size: few
J: TRBJ2-1
V: TRBV3-1

CDR3: CASSPRRLASFYNEQFF
DNA: TGTGCCAGCAGTCCCCGACGACTAGCATCGTTTTACAATGAGCAGTTCTTC
D: TRBD2
size: few
J: TRBJ2-1
V: TRBV27

CDR3: CASSSPGLIETQYF
DNA: TGTGCCAGCAGCTCGCCGGGACTCATAGAGACCCAGTACTTC
D: .
size: few
J: TRBJ2-5
V: TRBV11-2

CDR3: CASIANQGADTQYF
DNA: TGTGCCAGCATCGCAAACCAGGGGGCAGATACGCAGTATTTT
D: TRBD1
size: .
J: TRBJ2-3
V: TRBV12-3/TRBV12-4

CDR3: CASRFWDREWGHQETQYF
DNA: TGTGCAAGTCGCTTCTGGGACAGGGAGTGGGGTCACCAAGAGACCCAGTACTTC
D: .
size: .
J: TRBJ2-5
V: TRBV12-2

CDR3: CSASGTATYEQYF
DNA: TGCAGTGCTAGTGGGACCGCGACCTACGAGCAGTACTTC
D: .
size: few
J: TRBJ2-7
V: TRBV20-1

CDR3: CASSRPPGQVVYGYTF
DNA: TGTGCCAGCAGCCGCCCTCCGGGACAGGTCGTTTATGGCTACACCTTC
D: TRBD1
size: .
J: TRBJ1-2
V: TRBV28

CDR3: CASSLGDAGFYNSPLHF
DNA: TGTGCCAGCAGCTTAGGGGACGCCGGTTTTTATAATTCACCCCTCCACTTT
D: .
size: .
J: TRBJ1-6
V: TRBV11-3

CDR3: CASSFGPALADTQYF
DNA: TGTGCCAGCAGCTTCGGGCCAGCGTTGGCAGATACGCAGTATTTT
D: .
size: .
J: TRBJ2-3
V: TRBV7-7

CDR3: CASSPGTGKNQPQHF
DNA: TGCGCCAGCAGCCCCGGGACAGGGAAGAATCAGCCCCAGCATTTT
D: TRBD1
size: .
J: TRBJ1-5
V: TRBV4-3

CDR3: CASSFGKADSYEQYF
DNA: TGTGCCAGCAGTTTCGGGAAGGCCGACTCCTACGAGCAGTACTTC
D: .
size: many
J: TRBJ2-7
V: TRBV12-3/TRBV12-4

CDR3: CASSLGQAGAEAFF
DNA: TGTGCCAGCAGCTTAGGGCAGGCGGGAGCTGAAGCTTTCTTT
D: .
size: .
J: TRBJ1-1
V: TRBV7-6

CDR3: CASSYGWGPSSYNEQFF
DNA: TGTGCCAGCAGTTACGGCTGGGGACCCAGCTCCTACAATGAGCAGTTCTTC
D: .
size: many
J: TRBJ2-1
V: TRBV6-5

CDR3: CASSQEPTSILGEQYF
DNA: TGTGCCAGCAGCCAAGAACCGACTAGCATTCTCGGGGAGCAGTACTTC
D: TRBD2
size: .
J: TRBJ2-7
V: TRBV3-1

CDR3: CASSLGLAEQETQYF
DNA: TGTGCCAGCAGCTTGGGACTAGCGGAGCAAGAGACCCAGTACTTC
D: TRBD2
size: few
J: TRBJ2-5
V: TRBV7-9

CDR3: CAWSRLKALTDTQYF
DNA: TGTGCCTGGAGTAGACTAAAGGCCTTGACAGATACGCAGTATTTT
D: .
size: .
J: TRBJ2-3
V: TRBV30

CDR3: CASSLAGGTSGLNIQYF
DNA: TGTGCCAGCAGCTTAGCAGGGGGGACTAGCGGTCTCAACATTCAGTACTTC
D: TRBD2
size: .
J: TRBJ2-4
V: TRBV7-8

CDR3: CATRPGGRDTEAFF
DNA: TGTGCCACCAGACCCGGGGGTCGGGACACTGAAGCTTTCTTT
D: .
size: few
J: TRBJ1-1
V: TRBV24-1

CDR3: CASSLYRGETEAFF
DNA: TGTGCCAGCAGTTTGTACAGAGGGGAAACTGAAGCTTTCTTT
D: .
size: many
J: TRBJ1-1
V: TRBV27

CDR3: CATNQAGGPTDTQYF
DNA: TGTGCCACCAACCAAGCGGGAGGGCCGACAGATACGCAGTATTTT
D: TRBD2
size: many
J: TRBJ2-3
V: TRBV15

CDR3: CSVVGGNPNYGYTF
DNA: TGCAGCGTTGTTGGGGGCAATCCCAACTATGGCTACACCTTC
D: .
size: .
J: TRBJ1-2
V: TRBV29-1

CDR3: CATSSGLANSYEQYF
DNA: TGTGCCACCAGCTCGGGACTAGCGAACTCCTACGAGCAGTACTTC
D: TRBD2
size: .
J: TRBJ2-7
V: TRBV15

CDR3: CATQPYLNTEAFF
DNA: TGTGCCACCCAACCGTACTTGAACACTGAAGCTTTCTTT
D: .
size: few
J: TRBJ1-1
V: TRBV27

CDR3: CSALGTSVETQYF
DNA: TGCAGTGCGCTAGGTACTAGCGTAGAGACCCAGTACTTC
D: TRBD2
size: many
J: TRBJ2-5
V: TRBV20-1

CDR3: CASSQRMNSGAKYNEQFF
DNA: TGCGCCAGCAGCCAGCGAATGAATAGCGGGGCAAAATACAATGAGCAGTTCTTC
D: TRBD2
size: many
J: TRBJ2-1
V: TRBV5-1